Each of the 21 T cell receptor beta chains below was sequenced from the same sample in a study of T cell responses to AZD1222 COVID-19 vaccine. Clones were read by immunoSEQ multiplex PCR, and TCRdb kept only the in-frame ones, dropping some. The sample shows over 100,000 clones, over 85% of them seen only once. The starting material was peripheral blood, obtained on day 0 of AZD1222 vaccination. The receptors derive from an adult in good health.

The gene calls are TRBV7-9 and TRBJ2-4, with TRBD2 matching over 16 bases. After removal of 5 bases from V and 3 bases from J, the junction contained 7 bases not matched to a gene. The CDR3 is 18 amino acids. CDR1 SEHNR and CDR2 FQNEAQ come from the germline V gene (reference sequence). The CDR3 is CASSPGTSGGAVKNIQYF. DNA of the CDR3: TGTGCCAGCAGCCCCGGGACTAGCGGGGGGGCCGTCAAAAACATTCAGTACTTC.

The chain uses TRBV7-9 and TRBJ2-3; a possible D gene is TRBD1 (6 bases). From germline, CDR1 is SEHNR and CDR2 FQNEAQ (reference sequence). The CDR3 is made up of 16 amino acids. Between the trimmed V and J ends, which lost 0 bases and 2 bases, there was a span of 12 bases. The CDR3 is CASSLALGAPTDTQYF. For the CDR3, the DNA is TGTGCCAGCAGCTTAGCGCTGGGGGCCCCCACAGATACGCAGTATTTT.

This clone appeared a single time. This chain uses TRBV19 with TRBJ1-4; TRBD1 aligns across 9 bases. Germline lookup yields CDR1 LNHDA and CDR2 SQIVND (reference sequence). This CDR3 is 14 amino acids long. Trimming cost V 6 bases and J 6 bases; bases outside gene matches: 5. Written as DNA, the CDR3 is TGTGCCAGTAGAGGGACAGGGAGGGATGAAAAACTGTTTTTT. This gives the protein CASRGTGRDEKLFF. The full variable domain, with the rest looked up from reference TRBV19 and TRBJ1-4, is DGGITQSPKYLFRKEGQNVTLSCEQNLNHDAMYWYRQDPGQGLRLIYYSQIVNDFQKGDIAEGYSVSREKKESFPLTVTSAQKNPTAFYLCASRGTGRDEKLFFGSGTQLSVL.

The sample holds one count of this clone. The chain combines TRBV11-3 with TRBJ2-1; TRBD1 aligns across 9 bases. The germline V gene encodes CDR1 SGHNT and CDR2 YENEEA. V lost 10 bases and J lost 6; bases outside the gene matches: 7. CDR3 length equals 13 residues. The CDR3 reads CATAQGAGNEQFF. In DNA form, the CDR3 reads TGTGCCACTGCACAGGGGGCAGGCAATGAGCAGTTCTTC.

The chain employs TRBV18 and TRBJ2-5; no definite D call. V gave up 3 bases and J gave up 2 bases, with 22 bases separating them. Germline values: CDR1 KGHSH, CDR2 LQKENI. This CDR3 is built from 18 residues. CDR3 amino acids: CASSPLAGTRSSQETQYF. The CDR3 bases are TGTGCCAGCTCACCGCTCGCTGGAACCCGAAGTTCACAAGAGACCCAGTACTTC.

The V and J genes are TRBV7-9 and TRBJ1-1; 9 bases map to TRBD1. Germline V gene data show CDR1 as SEHNR and CDR2 as FQNEAQ (reference sequence). V was pared by 5 bases and J by 5 bases, with 12 bases of the junction left unmatched. The CDR3 has 16 residues. DNA for the CDR3: TGTGCCAGCAGCCCCGGGACAGGGAATTTCGGAACTGAAGCTTTCTTT. Its translation: CASSPGTGNFGTEAFF.

This clone was seen a handful of times. The chain is built from TRBV15 and TRBJ1-1; D remains ambiguous. The V and J ends lost 5 bases and 8 bases respectively, with 15 bases between them. Germline V gene sequence: CDR1 LNHNV, CDR2 YYDKDF (reference sequence). This CDR3 spans 13 amino acids. The CDR3 DNA is TGTGCCACCAGCCCCTATGTAAATAGAGAAGCTTTCTTT. It codes for CATSPYVNREAFF.

V gene TRBV19 combines with J gene TRBJ1-2; 11 nucleotides match TRBD1. CDR1 LNHDA and CDR2 SQIVND come from the germline V gene (reference sequence). The CDR3 extends over 18 amino acids. After removal of 2 bases from V and 2 bases from J, the junction contained 10 bases not matched to a gene. CDR3 amino acids: CASSIPGQGAIPNYGYTF. In DNA form, the CDR3 reads TGTGCCAGTAGTATACCAGGACAGGGGGCGATCCCCAACTATGGCTACACCTTC.

CDR3 region: CASSQEGRGTYEQYF. The CDR3 DNA sequence: TGCGCCAGCAGTCAAGAGGGCAGGGGGACCTACGAGCAGTACTTC. The V gene is TRBV23-1, the J gene TRBJ2-7; TRBD1 matches at 7 bases. TRBV23-1 is given ORF status, its function remaining uncertain. CDR3 length: 15 amino acids. V trimming: 2 bases; J trimming: 2 bases; junction bases outside the gene matches: 6.

The chain links TRBV7-9 to TRBJ1-2; 8 bases map to TRBD1. Losses at the gene ends were 6 bases for V and 8 bases for J; bases not matched to a gene: 2. The CDR3 runs 11 residues. CDR1 is SEHNR, CDR2 FQNEAQ, per germline (reference sequence). CDR3 sequence reads: CASRTGVGYTF. CDR3 sequence (DNA): TGTGCCAGCAGGACAGGGGTCGGCTACACCTTC.

The chain links TRBV29-1 to TRBJ1-1, with no clear D. V lost 5 bases, J lost 0 bases, and 10 bases lay in between. The CDR3 is 13 amino acids. Germline V CDR1 and CDR2: SQVTM, ANQGSEA. The DNA of the CDR3 is TGCAGCGTTCAACTGATGATGAACACTGAAGCTTTCTTT. As protein: CSVQLMMNTEAFF.

The table lists this clone with a count of one. J is TRBJ1-2 and V is TRBV18; tentative D call: TRBD1 (5 bases). There are 15 residues in the CDR3. The germline V gene encodes CDR1 KGHSH and CDR2 LQKENI. Trimming shortened V by 1 base and J by 2 bases, and 11 bases separated the two germline ends. The CDR3 DNA sequence: TGTGCCAGCTCACCACGGGGGAAAGAGAACTATGGCTACACCTTC. It specifies CASSPRGKENYGYTF.

The chain carries TRBV18 and TRBJ1-1; 10 nucleotides align to TRBD1. J lost 11 bases, V lost 4 bases, and 7 bases had no gene match. Germline lookup yields CDR1 KGHSH and CDR2 LQKENI. CDR3 length: 13 residues. For the CDR3, the DNA is TGTGCCAGCTCACAGGGACAGGGGTATGAGGCTTTCTTT. It yields the protein CASSQGQGYEAFF.

The sample holds one count of this clone. This chain uses TRBV18 with TRBJ2-5; a weak D match, TRBD2 (6 bases). Germline V gene lookup returns CDR1 KGHSH and CDR2 LQKENI. Trimming pared 4 bases from V and 2 bases from J, leaving 11 bases between. The CDR3 has 14 residues. Written as DNA, the CDR3 is TGTGCCAGCTCACAACGGGAGAGACAAGAGACCCAGTACTTC. This encodes CASSQRERQETQYF.

V is TRBV5-1 and J is TRBJ2-3; D is unclear. The V gene lost 1 base and the J gene lost 4 bases, with 19 bases spanning the gap. From germline, CDR1 is SGHRS and CDR2 YFSETQ. The CDR3 has 17 amino acids. The CDR3 region is CASSLSPGANTPDTQYF. DNA for the CDR3: TGCGCCAGCAGCTTGAGTCCAGGTGCAAATACGCCAGATACGCAGTATTTT.

The V gene is TRBV24-1, the J gene TRBJ2-1, with 8 bases identical to TRBD1. The CDR3 consists of 15 residues. In germline, CDR1 is KGHDR, CDR2 SFDVKD. J was trimmed by 8 bases and V by 3 bases; bases with no gene match: 8. CDR3 amino acids: CATSDPGQGGHEQFF. The CDR3 bases are TGTGCCACCAGTGATCCCGGACAGGGCGGCCATGAGCAGTTCTTC.

This clone was found once. The chain recombines TRBV24-1 with TRBJ1-3, with TRBD1 matching 7 bases. This CDR3 contains 15 residues. V lost 2 bases to trimming and J lost 6 bases; unmatched junction nucleotides: 6. In germline, CDR1 is KGHDR, CDR2 SFDVKD. The CDR3, as DNA: TGTGCCACCAGTGATTCCAGGGACAGCTCAAACACCATATATTTT. It translates to CATSDSRDSSNTIYF.

The chain recombines TRBV3-1 (or the pseudogene TRBV3-2) with TRBJ1-1; weak D call: TRBD1 (6 bases). V was shortened by 4 bases and J by 5 bases, with 14 bases between the two germline ends. Germline V gene sequence: CDR1 LGHDT, CDR2 YNNKEL (reference sequence). The CDR3 is 14 residues long. The CDR3 reads CASSRRQVETEAFF. DNA for the CDR3: TGTGCCAGCAGCCGCCGACAGGTGGAGACTGAAGCTTTCTTT.

About this clone itself: At one boundary the junction diverges from the germline segment, which might be a read error. V usage is TRBV6-5 and J usage is TRBJ1-1; tentative D call: TRBD1 (6 bases). The CDR3 covers 13 residues. Per germline, CDR1 MNHEY and CDR2 SVGAGI. CDR3 protein: CPPSGGRDTEAFF. The DNA for the CDR3 is TGCCCACCATCGGGGGGGCGTGACACTGAAGCTTTCTTT.

This chain links TRBV25-1 with TRBJ1-1; the match to TRBD1 covers 10 bases. V dropped 7 bases and J dropped 5; count of bases not matched to a gene: 10. The CDR3 runs to 15 residues. Germline CDR1 reads MGHDK; CDR2 reads SYGVNS. The CDR3 coding sequence is TGTGCCAGCACCCAAGGGACAGGGGTTGGGACTGAAGCTTTCTTT. It encodes CASTQGTGVGTEAFF.

The chain carries TRBV6-5 and TRBJ1-4; TRBD1 agrees at 12 bases. V lost 7 bases to trimming and J lost 10 bases; unmatched junction nucleotides: 4. The CDR3 runs 13 residues. Germline assignment: CDR1 MNHEY and CDR2 SVGAGI. CDR3: CASKRDRGRKLFF. DNA for the CDR3: TGTGCCAGCAAAAGGGACAGGGGGCGAAAACTGTTTTTT.